The sequence of this TCR beta chain was determined in a study of monozygotic twins with inflammatory bowel disease. The CDR3 is 17 amino acids. CDR1 and CDR2 from the germline V gene are SEHNR and FQNEAQ (reference sequence). Study findings and constraints: Using the inverse Simpson index, IBD patients had lower TCRbeta diversity than healthy co-twins. A distinction between different T cell subtypes was not possible.

On this clonotype: Antigen specificity is unknown.

TCRdb reprocessed the 5' RACE reads and keeps a single row for each CDR3 protein, giving no DNA. The sample's table shows around 210,000 distinct CDR3 sequences. The sample comprised blood. V usage is TRBV7-9 and J usage is TRBJ1-3; TCRdb's D call, TRBD1, is unchecked because there is no DNA. This sequence was found in a human donor with ulcerative colitis or Crohn's disease, or a healthy co-twin of an affected twin (not recorded which). CDR3 sequence: CASSPGTGIQAGNTIYF.